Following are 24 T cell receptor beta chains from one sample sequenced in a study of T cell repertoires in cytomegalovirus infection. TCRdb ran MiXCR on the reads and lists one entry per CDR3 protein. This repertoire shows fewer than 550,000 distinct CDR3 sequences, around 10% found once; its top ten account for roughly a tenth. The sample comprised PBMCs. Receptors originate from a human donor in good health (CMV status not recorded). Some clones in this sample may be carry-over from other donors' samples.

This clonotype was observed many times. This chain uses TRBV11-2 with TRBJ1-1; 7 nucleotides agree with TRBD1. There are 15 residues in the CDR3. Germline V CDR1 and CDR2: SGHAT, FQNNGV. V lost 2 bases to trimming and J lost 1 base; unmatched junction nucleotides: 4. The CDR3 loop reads CASSLLRDRNTEAFF. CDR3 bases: TGTGCCAGCAGCTTACTCCGGGACAGGAACACTGAAGCTTTCTTT. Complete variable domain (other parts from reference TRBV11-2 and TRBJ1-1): EAGVAQSPRYKIIEKRQSVAFWCNPISGHATLYWYQQILGQGPKLLIQFQNNGVVDDSQLPKDRFSAERLKGVDSTLKIQPAKLEDSAVYLCASSLLRDRNTEAFFGQGTRLTVV.

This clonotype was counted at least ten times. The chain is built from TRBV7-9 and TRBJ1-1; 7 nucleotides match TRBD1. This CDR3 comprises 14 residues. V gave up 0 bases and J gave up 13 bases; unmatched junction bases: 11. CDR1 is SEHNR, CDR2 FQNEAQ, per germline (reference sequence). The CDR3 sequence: CASSLAGQKTEDFF. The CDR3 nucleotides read TGTGCCAGCAGCTTAGCGGGACAGAAAACGGAGGATTTCTTT.

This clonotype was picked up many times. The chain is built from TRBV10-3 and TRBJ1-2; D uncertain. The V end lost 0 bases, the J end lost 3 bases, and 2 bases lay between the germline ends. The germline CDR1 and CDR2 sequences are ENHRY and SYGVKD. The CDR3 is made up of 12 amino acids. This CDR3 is CAISESDYGYTF. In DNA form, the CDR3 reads TGTGCCATCAGTGAGTCCGACTATGGCTACACCTTC.

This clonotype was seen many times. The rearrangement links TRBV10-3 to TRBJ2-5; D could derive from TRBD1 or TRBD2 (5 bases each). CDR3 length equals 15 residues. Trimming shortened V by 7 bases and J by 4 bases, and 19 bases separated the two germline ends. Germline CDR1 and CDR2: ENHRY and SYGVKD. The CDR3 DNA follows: TGTGCCATCAAGGCGAGCGGTCCTAGGGGAGAGACCCAGTACTTC. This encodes CAIKASGPRGETQYF.

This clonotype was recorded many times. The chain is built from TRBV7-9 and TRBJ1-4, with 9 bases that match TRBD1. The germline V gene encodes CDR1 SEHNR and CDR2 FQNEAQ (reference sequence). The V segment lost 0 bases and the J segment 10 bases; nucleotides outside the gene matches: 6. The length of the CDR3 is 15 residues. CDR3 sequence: CASSLATGQGGKLFF. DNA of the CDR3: TGTGCCAGCAGCTTAGCGACGGGACAGGGAGGAAAACTGTTTTTT. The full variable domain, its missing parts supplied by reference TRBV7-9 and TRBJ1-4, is DTGVSQNPRHKITKRGQNVTFRCDPISEHNRLYWYRQTLGQGPEFLTYFQNEAQLEKSRLLSDRFSAERPKGSFSTLEIQRTEQGDSAMYLCASSLATGQGGKLFFGSGTQLSVL.

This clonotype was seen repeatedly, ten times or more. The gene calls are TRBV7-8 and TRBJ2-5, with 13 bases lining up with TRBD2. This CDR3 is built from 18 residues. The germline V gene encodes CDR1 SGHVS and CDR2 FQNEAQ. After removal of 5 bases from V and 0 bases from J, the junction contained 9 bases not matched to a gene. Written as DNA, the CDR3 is TGTGCCAGCAGCCCCAGACTAGCGGGGGGCCTGTACCAAGAGACCCAGTACTTC. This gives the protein CASSPRLAGGLYQETQYF.

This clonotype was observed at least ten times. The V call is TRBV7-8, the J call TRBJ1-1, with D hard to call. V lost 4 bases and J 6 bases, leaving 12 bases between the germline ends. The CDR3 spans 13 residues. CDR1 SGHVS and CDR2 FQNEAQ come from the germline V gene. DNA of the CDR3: TGTGCCAGCAGCTCGCCGGAAGAAGCTGAAGCTTTCTTT. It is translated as CASSSPEEAEAFF.

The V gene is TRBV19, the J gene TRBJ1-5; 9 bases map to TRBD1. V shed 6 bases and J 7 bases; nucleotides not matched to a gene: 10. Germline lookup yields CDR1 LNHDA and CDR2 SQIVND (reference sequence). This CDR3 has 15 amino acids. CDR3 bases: TGTGCCAGTAGAGCCGGGACAGGGTTGAGCCAGCCCCAGCATTTT. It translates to CASRAGTGLSQPQHF. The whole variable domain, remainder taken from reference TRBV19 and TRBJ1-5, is DGGITQSPKYLFRKEGQNVTLSCEQNLNHDAMYWYRQDPGQGLRLIYYSQIVNDFQKGDIAEGYSVSREKKESFPLTVTSAQKNPTAFYLCASRAGTGLSQPQHFGDGTRLSIL.

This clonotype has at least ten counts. The CDR3 DNA follows: TGCTCCAACGAGAGTTGGACAGGGCTCCTCGAGCAGTACTTC. Encoded protein: CSNESWTGLLEQYF. The chain employs TRBV20-1 and TRBJ2-7; 8 bases are a match to TRBD1. The CDR3 is 14 residues long. Germline V CDR1 and CDR2: DFQATT, SNEGSKA (reference sequence).

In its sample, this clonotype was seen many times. In DNA, the CDR3 is TGTGCCAGCAGCTTAGCGGTGACTAGCGCCCAGACGAATGAGCAGTTCTTC. Amino acids: CASSLAVTSAQTNEQFF. The chain couples TRBV7-6 to TRBJ2-1; 8 nucleotides align to TRBD2. CDR3 size: 17 residues. Germline CDR1 SGHVS, CDR2 FNYEAQ. V trimming: 0 bases; J trimming: 7 bases; junction bases outside the gene matches: 11.

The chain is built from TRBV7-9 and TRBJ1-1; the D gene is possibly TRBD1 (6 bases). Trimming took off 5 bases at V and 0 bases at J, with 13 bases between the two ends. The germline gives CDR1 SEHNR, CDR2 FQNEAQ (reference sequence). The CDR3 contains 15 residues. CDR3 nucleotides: TGTGCCAGCAGCGCCCCCGGGACAATGAACACTGAAGCTTTCTTT. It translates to CASSAPGTMNTEAFF.

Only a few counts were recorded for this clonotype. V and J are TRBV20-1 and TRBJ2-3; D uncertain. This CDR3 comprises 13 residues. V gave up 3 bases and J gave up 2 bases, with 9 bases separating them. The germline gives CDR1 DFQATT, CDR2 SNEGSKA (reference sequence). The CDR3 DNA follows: TGCAGTGCTAGGGTTGGGAACACAGATACGCAGTATTTT. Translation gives CSARVGNTDTQYF.

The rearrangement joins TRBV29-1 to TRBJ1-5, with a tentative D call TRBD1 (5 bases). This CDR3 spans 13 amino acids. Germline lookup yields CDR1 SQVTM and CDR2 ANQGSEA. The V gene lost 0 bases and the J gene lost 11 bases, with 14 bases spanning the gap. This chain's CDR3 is CSVEEGLGPAQHF. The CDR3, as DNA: TGCAGCGTTGAAGAGGGACTGGGTCCGGCCCAGCATTTT.

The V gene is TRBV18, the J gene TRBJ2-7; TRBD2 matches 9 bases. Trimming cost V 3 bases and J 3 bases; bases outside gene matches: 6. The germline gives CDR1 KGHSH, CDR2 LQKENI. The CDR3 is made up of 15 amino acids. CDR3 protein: CASSPVSGGRYEQYF. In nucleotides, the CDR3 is TGTGCCAGCTCACCTGTTAGCGGGGGTCGCTACGAGCAGTACTTC.

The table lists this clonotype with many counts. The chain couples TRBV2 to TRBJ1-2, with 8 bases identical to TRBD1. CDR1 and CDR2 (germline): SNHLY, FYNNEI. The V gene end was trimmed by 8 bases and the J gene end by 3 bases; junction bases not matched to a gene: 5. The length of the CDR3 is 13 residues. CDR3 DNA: TGTGCCAGCGGACAGGGTCGTGACTATGGCTACACCTTC. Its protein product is CASGQGRDYGYTF.

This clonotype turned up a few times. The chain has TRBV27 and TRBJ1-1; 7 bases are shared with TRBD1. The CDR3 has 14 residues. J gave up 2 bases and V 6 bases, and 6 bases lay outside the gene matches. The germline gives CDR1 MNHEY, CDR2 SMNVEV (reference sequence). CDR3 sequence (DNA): TGTGCCAGCAGGACTACAGGGGTCAACACTGAAGCTTTCTTT. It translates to CASRTTGVNTEAFF.

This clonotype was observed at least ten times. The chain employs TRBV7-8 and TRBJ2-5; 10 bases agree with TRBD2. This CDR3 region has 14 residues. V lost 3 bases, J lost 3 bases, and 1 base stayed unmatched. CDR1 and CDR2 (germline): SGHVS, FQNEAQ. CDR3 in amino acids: CASSFSGGKETQYF. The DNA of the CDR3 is TGTGCCAGCAGCTTTAGCGGGGGGAAAGAGACCCAGTACTTC.

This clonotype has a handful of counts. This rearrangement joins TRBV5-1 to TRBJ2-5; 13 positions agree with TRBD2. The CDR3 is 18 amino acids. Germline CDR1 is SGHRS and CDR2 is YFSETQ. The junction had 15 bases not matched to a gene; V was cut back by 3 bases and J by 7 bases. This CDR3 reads CASSSLGLAGAHTWTQYF. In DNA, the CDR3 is TGCGCCAGCAGCTCGCTAGGACTAGCGGGGGCCCATACGTGGACCCAGTACTTC.

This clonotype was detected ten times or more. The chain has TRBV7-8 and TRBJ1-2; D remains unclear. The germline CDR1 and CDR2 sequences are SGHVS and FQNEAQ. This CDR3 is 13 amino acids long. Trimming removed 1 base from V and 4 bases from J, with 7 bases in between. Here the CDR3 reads CASSLGAVYGYTF. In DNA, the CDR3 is TGTGCCAGCAGCTTAGGGGCGGTCTATGGCTACACCTTC.

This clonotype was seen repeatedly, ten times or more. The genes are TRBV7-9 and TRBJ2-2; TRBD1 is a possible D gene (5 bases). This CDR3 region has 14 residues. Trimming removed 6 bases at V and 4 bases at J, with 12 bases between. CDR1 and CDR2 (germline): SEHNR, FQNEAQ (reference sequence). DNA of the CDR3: TGTGCCAGCAGTTGGGGCTCGAGCACCGGGGAGCTGTTTTTT. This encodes CASSWGSSTGELFF.

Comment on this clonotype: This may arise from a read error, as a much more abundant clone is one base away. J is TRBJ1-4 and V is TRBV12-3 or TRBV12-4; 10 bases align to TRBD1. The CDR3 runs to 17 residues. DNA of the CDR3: TGTGCCAGCAGTTTGGACAGGGGGAGTGCAACTAATGAAAAACTGTCTTTT. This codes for CASSLDRGSATNEKLSF.

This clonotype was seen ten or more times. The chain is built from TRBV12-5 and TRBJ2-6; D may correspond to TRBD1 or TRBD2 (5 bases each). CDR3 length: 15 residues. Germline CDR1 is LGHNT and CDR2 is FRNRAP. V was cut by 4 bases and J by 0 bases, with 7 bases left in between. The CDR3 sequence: CASGWDVSGANVLTF. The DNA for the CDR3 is TGTGCTAGTGGTTGGGACGTCTCTGGGGCCAACGTCCTGACTTTC.

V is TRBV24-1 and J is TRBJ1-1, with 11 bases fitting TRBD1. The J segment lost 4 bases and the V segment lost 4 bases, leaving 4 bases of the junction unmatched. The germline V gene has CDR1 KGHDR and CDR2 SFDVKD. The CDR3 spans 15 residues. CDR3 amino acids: CATSDAGTGGTEAFF. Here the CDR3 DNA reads TGTGCCACCAGTGACGCCGGGACAGGGGGCACTGAAGCTTTCTTT.

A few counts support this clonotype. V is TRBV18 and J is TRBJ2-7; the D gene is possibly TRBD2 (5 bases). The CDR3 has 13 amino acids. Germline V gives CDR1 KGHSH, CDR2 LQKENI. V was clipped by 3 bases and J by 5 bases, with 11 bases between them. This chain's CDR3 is CASSPGLLNEQYF. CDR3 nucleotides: TGTGCCAGCTCACCCGGACTTCTTAACGAGCAGTACTTC.